This T cell receptor (beta chain) was recorded in a study of OX40 agonist ivuxolimab in advanced cancers. Describing the broader study: The costimulatory receptor OX40 (CD134) was targeted by ivuxolimab, a fully human IgG2 agonistic monoclonal antibody. Intravenous ivuxolimab was administered to patients every 2 weeks at six dose levels: 0.01, 0.1, 0.3, 1.5, 3 and 10 mg/kg. Of the 52 patients in dose escalation, about 20 had hepatocellular carcinoma, around 15 had melanoma, 9 had renal cell carcinoma and 9 had head and neck cancer. In the dose-escalation cohort, more than 75% of patients were male, and the mean age was around 60 years, with a range of roughly 20 to 79. Patients were allowed to have had prior anti-PD-1, anti-PD-L1 or anti-CTLA-4 therapy, and approximately 41% of the dose-escalation patients had previously received checkpoint inhibitors. Partial responses occurred in three dose-escalation patients: two with cutaneous melanoma and one with hepatocellular carcinoma. Peripheral TCRbeta sequencing aimed to test whether ivuxolimab altered TCR sequence diversity and caused clonal T-cell expansion. The monotherapy dose-escalation portion (N ≈ 50 patients) of the phase I ivuxolimab trial is reported in the paper.

For sequencing of the TCRbeta CDR3 region, genomic DNA was extracted from the sorted cells. TCRbeta CDR3 regions were sequenced using the immunoSEQ Assay. TCRdb's version of the immuneACCESS table is confined to in-frame rearrangements and falls short of the full clone set. An unresolved V gene accounts for under half of the shortfall where checked; the remainder is of unknown origin. Present in this sample are tens of thousands of clones, approximately 90% of which were seen just once. More than 0.4% of the sample rests with the top ten. Beyond this particular receptor, the publication reports: After ivuxolimab, more expanded clones were found on average in CD8+ T cells than in CD4+ T cells. In the 0.1-3.0 mg/kg groups, partial responders had among the lowest normalized peripheral clonal expansion, particularly in CD8+ T cells. The antigen specificity of the peripheral T cells that underwent clonal expansion was not determined. Low levels of normalized T-cell clonal expansion were also seen in some patients who did not respond. At doses of 0.1 to 3.0 mg/kg, clonal expansion of both CD4+ and CD8+ T cells in blood was seen between baseline and week 6.

CDR1 and CDR2 are drawn from the germline V gene: KGHSH, LQKENI. Counted from cysteine to phenylalanine, this CDR3 has 16 amino acids. The only DNA kept is the CDR3, 48 bases in frame from the first base. The V end loses 4 bases and the J end loses 0 bases, and a stretch of 13 bases separates them. The trial excluded patients who had a history of autoimmune disease or who were on systemic immunosuppression. Peripheral blood for TCR sequencing was drawn from every dose cohort at baseline, at cycle 4 day 1 and at cycle 7 day 1. Samples came from an open-label, multicenter, first-in-human phase I dose-escalation trial of ivuxolimab. The trial enrolled adults with locally advanced or metastatic head and neck squamous cell, hepatocellular, melanoma or renal cell carcinoma. Before TCR sequencing, CD4+ T cells and CD8+ T cells were sorted from peripheral blood as separate populations. Of note for this clone: There is no known antigen for this receptor. No base-level quality is on record; no much larger clone is a single base apart.

Here the sequenced sample was CD4+ or CD8+ T cells sorted from blood, taken in a trial of the OX40 agonist ivuxolimab. The chain was built from TRBV18 and TRBJ1-5, with the D gene too uncertain to name. The TCR sequence derives from an adult with an advanced solid tumor such as melanoma, head and neck, liver or kidney cancer. The DNA is TGTGCCAGCTCACTAGGTGGGATCTATAGCAATCAGCCCCAGCATTTT. The resulting protein is CASSLGGIYSNQPQHF.